The 21 T cell receptor beta chains reported below all come from one sample, sequenced in a study of blood T cell repertoires in COVID-19 (dated by TCRdb to the early 2020s). Library preparation employed the immunoSEQ multiplex PCR assay. This is the immuneACCESS table as TCRdb keeps it, with only in-frame sequences that have V and J called. A part of the clones is gone; compared with another copy, unresolved V genes explain less than half, and the rest is unexplained. A total of about 83,000 clones appear in this sample, more than 70% of them only once. 20% to 25% of the sample is taken by the ten largest. The material sequenced was peripheral blood. The receptors come from a woman older than 75 in a cohort sampled during active or convalescent COVID-19.

This chain uses TRBV5-1 with TRBJ2-1; 7 bases are a match to TRBD2. The trim removed 1 base at V and 4 bases at J, leaving 5 bases unmatched. CDR3 length: 15 residues. In germline, CDR1 is SGHRS, CDR2 YFSETQ. The CDR3 here is CASSLSASGYNEQFF. The CDR3 bases are TGCGCCAGCAGCTTGTCGGCTAGCGGATACAATGAGCAGTTCTTC.

This sequence joins TRBV19 and TRBJ1-5; D may be TRBD1 (6 bases). The CDR3 has 15 residues. The germline gives CDR1 LNHDA, CDR2 SQIVND (reference sequence). V lost 4 bases, J lost 5 bases, and 15 bases lay in between. CDR3 protein: CASSRDNARDQPQHF. The CDR3 DNA follows: TGTGCCAGTAGTAGGGACAATGCCCGGGATCAGCCCCAGCATTTT.

The rearrangement uses TRBV2 and TRBJ1-5; D gene ambiguous. V dropped 4 bases and J dropped 0 bases, with 19 bases sitting between them. The CDR3 sequence is 18 residues long. Germline loops: CDR1 SNHLY, CDR2 FYNNEI. The CDR3 sequence: CASSAGRSARYSNQPQHF. The CDR3 coding sequence is TGTGCCAGCAGTGCCGGCAGGTCCGCTCGTTATAGCAATCAGCCCCAGCATTTT.

This clone was seen a single time. The V gene is TRBV19, the J gene TRBJ1-5; D is ambiguous. Trimming stripped 7 bases from V and 2 bases from J, with 12 bases between. This CDR3 has 14 residues. From germline, CDR1 is LNHDA and CDR2 SQIVND (reference sequence). The CDR3 sequence: CASISAGGNQPQHF. The CDR3 DNA reads as TGTGCCAGTATTTCGGCAGGTGGCAATCAGCCCCAGCATTTT. The whole variable domain, filled in from reference TRBV19 and TRBJ1-5, reads DGGITQSPKYLFRKEGQNVTLSCEQNLNHDAMYWYRQDPGQGLRLIYYSQIVNDFQKGDIAEGYSVSREKKESFPLTVTSAQKNPTAFYLCASISAGGNQPQHFGDGTRLSIL.

This clone showed up just once. The chain combines TRBV2 with TRBJ2-3; TRBD1 might be the D (5 bases). CDR1 and CDR2 from the germline V gene are SNHLY and FYNNEI. The V end was cut by 5 bases, the J end by 4 bases, with 10 bases between. This CDR3 spans 13 amino acids. The CDR3 reads CASSNQGSDTQYF. The CDR3 nucleotides read TGTGCCAGCAGTAACCAGGGTTCAGATACGCAGTATTTT.

CDR3 amino acids: CASSSSGRGYNEQFF. DNA for the CDR3: TGTGCCAGCAGTTCTAGCGGGAGGGGATACAATGAGCAGTTCTTC. The V call is TRBV28, the J call TRBJ2-1, with 12 nucleotides matching TRBD2. The junction had 2 bases not matched to a gene; V was cut back by 4 bases and J by 4 bases. This CDR3 has 15 amino acids. In germline, CDR1 is MDHEN, CDR2 SYDVKM. The whole variable domain, remainder taken from reference TRBV28 and TRBJ2-1, is DVKVTQSSRYLVKRTGEKVFLECVQDMDHENMFWYRQDPGLGLRLIYFSYDVKMKEKGDIPEGYSVSREKKERFSLILESASTNQTSMYLCASSSSGRGYNEQFFGPGTRLTVL.

The chain combines TRBV5-1 with TRBJ2-2, with a tentative D call TRBD1 (6 bases). The CDR3 contains 15 residues. Trimming pared 5 bases from V and 5 bases from J, leaving 16 bases between. CDR1 is SGHRS and CDR2 is YFSETQ in the germline V gene. In DNA, the CDR3 is TGCGCCAGCAGGCCCTCAGGGGCGGGTACCGGGGAGCTGTTTTTT. It translates to CASRPSGAGTGELFF.

This chain uses TRBV6-6 with TRBJ1-1; 7 bases line up with TRBD1. Germline V lookup: CDR1 MNHNY, CDR2 SVGAGI (reference sequence). V trimming: 4 bases; J trimming: 5 bases; junction bases outside the gene matches: 7. The CDR3 covers 14 residues. The CDR3 reads CASSSPDRSTEAFF. In DNA, the CDR3 is TGTGCCAGCAGTTCCCCGGACAGGAGTACTGAAGCTTTCTTT.

The chain combines TRBV19 with TRBJ2-3; possibly TRBD1 for D (6 bases). Germline lookup yields CDR1 LNHDA and CDR2 SQIVND (reference sequence). V was clipped by 7 bases and J by 6 bases, with 11 bases between them. The CDR3 is made up of 12 amino acids. CDR3 DNA: TGTGCCAGTAACCTAAGGGGGGATACGCAGTATTTT. This codes for CASNLRGDTQYF.

The J gene is TRBJ2-5, the V gene TRBV2; D not certain. CDR3 size: 11 residues. CDR1 is SNHLY, CDR2 FYNNEI, per germline. The V end was cut by 6 bases, the J end by 5 bases, with 7 bases between. The CDR3 sequence: CASSPLETQYF. For the CDR3, the DNA is TGTGCCAGCAGCCCACTGGAGACCCAGTACTTC.

The gene calls are TRBV11-2 and TRBJ1-2; TRBD1 matches at 8 bases. The CDR3 runs 15 residues. Per germline, CDR1 SGHAT and CDR2 FQNNGV. J was trimmed by 0 bases and V by 5 bases; bases with no gene match: 5. CDR3 in DNA: TGTGCCAGCAGCGCCCGGACAGGGACTAACTATGGCTACACCTTC. Translated, it gives CASSARTGTNYGYTF. Full variable domain (rest looked up from reference TRBV11-2 and TRBJ1-2): EAGVAQSPRYKIIEKRQSVAFWCNPISGHATLYWYQQILGQGPKLLIQFQNNGVVDDSQLPKDRFSAERLKGVDSTLKIQPAKLEDSAVYLCASSARTGTNYGYTFGSGTRLTVV.

The V gene is TRBV7-9, the J gene TRBJ2-2; TRBD1 might be the D (6 bases). The CDR3 runs to 15 residues. Per germline, CDR1 SEHNR and CDR2 FQNEAQ (reference sequence). The germline V and J ends were trimmed by 7 bases and 1 base, with 13 bases remaining between them. The CDR3 nucleotides are TGTGCCAGCATAAGACAGGCAGGGAACACCGGGGAGCTGTTTTTT. Translating it yields CASIRQAGNTGELFF.

This chain joins TRBV9 and TRBJ2-2, with 9 bases that match TRBD2. The V gene's germline CDR1 is SGDLS and CDR2 YYNGEE. The V and J ends lost 0 bases and 5 bases, in that order; junction bases with no gene match: 8. This CDR3 spans 17 amino acids. The CDR3 loop reads CASSVGVSGSGTGELFF. The CDR3 region has the DNA TGTGCCAGCAGCGTAGGGGTTAGCGGGAGCGGTACCGGGGAGCTGTTTTTT.

This clone was picked up one time. The gene calls are TRBV21-1 and TRBJ2-7; the table's D gene call, TRBD2, was not cross checked with the DNA. TRBV21-1 is recorded as a pseudogene. This CDR3 is 15 amino acids long. This CDR3 is CASSKVGSGGYEQYV. The CDR3 nucleotides are TGTGCCAGCAGCAAAGTTGGAAGCGGAGGCTACGAGCAGTACGTC.

V and J are TRBV7-3 and TRBJ2-3; 13 nucleotides agree with TRBD2. The CDR3 has 16 residues. The trim removed 5 bases at V and 1 base at J, leaving 3 bases unmatched. The germline V gene has CDR1 SGHTA and CDR2 FQGTGA. CDR3 protein: CASSHGLAGGTDTQYF. The CDR3 region has the DNA TGTGCCAGCAGCCACGGACTAGCGGGGGGCACAGATACGCAGTATTTT.

The genes are TRBV5-6 and TRBJ1-4, with 7 positions matching TRBD1. The CDR3 consists of 14 residues. CDR1 and CDR2 (germline): SGHDT, YYEEEE. V trimming: 3 bases; J trimming: 7 bases; junction bases outside the gene matches: 6. The CDR3 here is CASSSDRLREKLFF. Here the CDR3 DNA reads TGTGCCAGCAGCTCGGACAGGTTGCGTGAAAAACTGTTTTTT.

The gene calls are TRBV7-9 and TRBJ2-2; D unresolved. This CDR3 comprises 15 residues. Germline V CDR1 and CDR2: SEHNR, FQNEAQ (reference sequence). V gave up 2 bases and J gave up 1 base, with 8 bases separating them. CDR3 in amino acids: CASSLIRQNTGELFF. The CDR3 DNA reads as TGTGCCAGCAGCTTAATTAGACAGAACACCGGGGAGCTGTTTTTT.

The chain uses TRBV11-2 and TRBJ2-1, with D possibly matching TRBD2 (6 bases). Germline values: CDR1 SGHAT, CDR2 FQNNGV. CDR3 length equals 15 residues. Trimming cost V 1 base and J 6 bases, with 13 bases left between them. This chain's CDR3 is CASSLVRLAINEQFF. In nucleotides, the CDR3 is TGTGCCAGCAGCTTAGTAAGGCTAGCGATCAATGAGCAGTTCTTC.

Note on this clone: The junction and the germline gene differ at one end; a read error may be behind it. The chain recombines TRBV5-4 with TRBJ2-5, with a tentative D call TRBD2 (5 bases). The CDR3 sequence is 15 residues long. In germline, CDR1 is SGHNT, CDR2 YYREEE (reference sequence). The CDR3 coding sequence is TGTGCCAGCAGCACCGGACTGCTAATAAGAGAGGCCCAGTACTTC. Encoded protein: CASSTGLLIREAQYF.

The gene calls are TRBV11-3 and TRBJ1-1, with D uncertain. V was clipped by 1 base and J by 7 bases, with 4 bases between them. The CDR3 loop spans 11 amino acids. The V gene's germline CDR1 is SGHNT and CDR2 YENEEA. The CDR3 DNA reads TGTGCCAGCAGCTTAGCCGTTGAAGCTTTCTTT. Its protein is CASSLAVEAFF.

V is TRBV27 and J is TRBJ2-1; TRBD2 matches at 10 bases. V dropped 6 bases and J dropped 3; count of bases not matched to a gene: 11. The germline gives CDR1 MNHEY, CDR2 SMNVEV (reference sequence). This CDR3 comprises 17 residues. DNA for the CDR3: TGTGCCAGCAGCTTTTCCCGGACTAGCGGTAACTACAATGAGCAGTTCTTC. Translating it yields CASSFSRTSGNYNEQFF.